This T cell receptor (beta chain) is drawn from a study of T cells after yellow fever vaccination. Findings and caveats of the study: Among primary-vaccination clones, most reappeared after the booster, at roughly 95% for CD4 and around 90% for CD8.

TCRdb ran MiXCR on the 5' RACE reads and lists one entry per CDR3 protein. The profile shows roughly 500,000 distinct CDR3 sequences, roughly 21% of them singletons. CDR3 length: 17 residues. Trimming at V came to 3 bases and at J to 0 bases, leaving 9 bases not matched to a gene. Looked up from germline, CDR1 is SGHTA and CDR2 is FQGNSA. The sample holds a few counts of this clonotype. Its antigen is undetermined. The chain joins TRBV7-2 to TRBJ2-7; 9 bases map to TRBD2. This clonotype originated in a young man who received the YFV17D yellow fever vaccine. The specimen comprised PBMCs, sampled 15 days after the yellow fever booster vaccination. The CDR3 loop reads CASSFLRAGGNSYEQYF. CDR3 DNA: TGTGCCAGCAGCTTCTTGCGGGCGGGAGGGAACTCCTACGAGCAGTACTTC.